This T cell receptor (beta chain) is drawn from a study of graft-versus-host responses after intestinal transplantation (dated by TCRdb to the early 2020s). Study-level background: Multivisceral, liver-intestinal, or isolated intestinal transplants were received by the recipients. Every recipient was given anti-thymocyte globulin induction, followed by about 3 years of maintenance tacrolimus and steroids. Bulk TCR-beta CDR3 sequencing was used to track graft-versus-host and host-versus-graft alloreactive T cell clones in the graft, circulation and bone marrow after intestinal transplantation. To identify alloreactive clones, pre-transplant mixed lymphocyte reaction products were sequenced and then compared with unstimulated pre-transplant donor and recipient T cells. A cohort of about two dozen intestinal transplant recipients, including one retransplant, was enrolled, and 3 patients lacking pretransplant specimens were excluded. A peak of at least 4% donor T cells among recipient peripheral blood mononuclear cells was the definition used for donor T cell macrochimerism. Samples from a few later patients were sequenced in-house on an Illumina MiSeq with MiXCR processing rather than by the commercial service.

The full study reports these points: GvH clones were detected in recipient bone marrow, and some of these GvH clones were observed earlier in ileal mucosa or blood, consistent with an intestinal mucosal origin. Conclusions were limited by the relatively low number and heterogeneity of intestinal transplant patients. In the allografts of patients with donor T cell macrochimerism, GvH to HvG T cell clonal ratios were high. Early after transplant, peak levels of circulating GvH clones were associated with declines in HvG clones.

What this sample's time point label stands for: cells obtained before transplantation from donor or recipient. CD3+CD4+ and CD3+CD8+ populations were FACS-sorted from unstimulated pre-transplant donor and recipient cells taken from spleen or lymph nodes. Deletion took 6 bases off V and 0 bases off J, with a span of 9 bases between the germline ends. For CDR1 and CDR2, the germline V gene (reference sequence) lists WNHNN and SYGVQD. The CDR3, from cysteine to phenylalanine, totals 14 residues. The read is trimmed to its CDR3 DNA, 42 bases read in frame from base 1. Preparation of the library involved the immunoSEQ multiplex PCR assay. For most patients, genomic DNA was isolated using the Qiagen DNeasy Blood and Tissue Kit and was shipped frozen to Adaptive Biotechnologies for TCR sequencing. For most patients, genomic DNA was subjected to high-throughput TCR-beta CDR3 sequencing by Adaptive Biotechnologies. The original methods were these. Adaptive's ImmunoSEQ software was the source of the TCR sequencing data for 18 patients, while three other patients were processed with MiXCR and VDJtools. To correct CD4 versus CD8 sorting errors, sequences present in both subsets at a frequency ratio below 5:1 were removed. Because the origin of CDR3 nucleotide sequences shared between donor and recipient could not be assigned, those sequences were removed. Alloreactive clones required at least 2-fold expansion over unstimulated cells and minimum CFSE-low frequency of 0.002% (template counts) or 0.001% (read counts). Clones detected in sequenced pre-transplant spleen, lymph node, or MLR CFSE-low populations of the donor or recipient were defined as mappable. The cumulative frequency of alloreactive clones was calculated as a percentage of all sequences, weighted by copy number. Here the immuneACCESS table is served through TCRdb, limited to in-frame sequences with V and J called. Missing clones are a known gap in these copies; in checked studies unresolved V genes cover under half, and the rest lacks a known reason. V, J and clone size derive from that table, while D and trimming were established from the DNA sequence. Recorded for this sample are more than 100,000 clones; roughly 96% of them occurred a single time. Around 3.3% of the sample lies in the top ten.

Details on this clone: Its antigen is not yet known. Per-base quality was not reported, and no clone a single base away is much larger than it.

The sequence was obtained from a human donor who received an intestinal transplant. The sequence is built from TRBV10-1 and TRBJ1-5, with no confidently assigned D gene. Here the sequenced sample was unstimulated CD8+ T cells sorted from spleen or lymph node cells, taken before intestinal transplant. The CDR3 reads CASSPDGSNQPQHF. The DNA is TGCGCCAGCAGCCCCGACGGTAGCAATCAGCCCCAGCATTTT.